One T cell receptor (beta chain) is described in this entry. The antigen remains unidentified. The sample is drawn from a study of CXCR3-negative and CXCR3-positive naive CD8 T cells. Study observations and caveats: For memory CD8+ cells diversity was much lower, but both naive subsets had comparably high diversity. Hydrophobicity was higher for TRB CDR3s found in CXCR3-positive naive cells than in CXCR3-negative naive cells.

UMI-labeled TRB cDNA libraries were prepared by 5' RACE. TCRdb processed the 5' RACE reads again and assigns one entry to each CDR3 protein, with no DNA. This sample's clone table lists tens of thousands of distinct CDR3 sequences. The CDR3 is 16 amino acids. Germline values: CDR1 LGHNA, CDR2 YNFKEQ. This chain joins TRBV4-2 and TRBJ2-6. The material sequenced was naive CXCR3+ CD8+ T cells from blood. Subset: CD45RO-CCR7+CD27+CD95- naive CD8+ T cells expressing CXCR3 (TNR3+). This sequence was found in a human donor in good health. Some clones in this sample may be carry-over from other donors' samples. CDR3 amino acids: CASSQDVDSGANVLTF.